What follows are 16 T cell receptor beta chains derived from one specimen sequenced in a study of human T cells and chemical hapten exposure. Unique molecular identifiers were affixed to discrete cDNA molecules within the library. Each CDR3 protein gets one entry after TCRdb re-called the reads with MiXCR. The sample carries under 4,000 distinct CDR3 sequences, approximately 48% recorded once. Total RNA was isolated from unfractionated whole blood. The specimen sequenced was whole blood. Receptors originate from a human donor who had alopecia or was a healthy volunteer (not recorded which). Some clones in this sample may be carry-over from other donors' samples. This table probably holds off-target reads from a library built for another chain.

This clonotype was picked up one time. The chain recombines TRBV4-3 with TRBJ2-7, with 7 nucleotides matching TRBD2. CDR3 length equals 15 residues. Trimming at V came to 3 bases and at J to 3 bases, leaving 8 bases not matched to a gene. CDR1 and CDR2 (germline): LGHNA, YSLEER. CDR3 in amino acids: CASSQDPSGYYEQYF. Here the CDR3 DNA reads TGCGCCAGCAGCCAGGACCCTAGCGGCTACTACGAGCAGTACTTC.

The V and J genes are TRBV4-3 and TRBJ2-1; 10 bases fit TRBD1. CDR1 is LGHNA and CDR2 is YSLEER in the germline V gene. With 4 bases clipped from V and 7 bases from J, the junction kept 4 bases outside the gene matches. The CDR3 spans 14 residues. CDR3 region: CASSRDRGPNEQFF. CDR3 coding DNA: TGCGCCAGCAGCCGTGACAGGGGGCCAAATGAGCAGTTCTTC.

This clonotype appeared once. This chain uses TRBV5-1 with TRBJ2-3; the D is unclear. The CDR3 spans 14 residues. Trimming left V 0 bases short and J 7 bases short, with 12 bases between. Germline V gene sequence: CDR1 SGHRS, CDR2 YFSETQ. CDR3 sequence reads: CASSLGGPFNTQYF. CDR3 DNA: TGCGCCAGCAGCTTGGGAGGACCGTTTAATACGCAGTATTTT.

A few counts support this clonotype. This chain links TRBV7-6 with TRBJ2-7; 9 positions match TRBD1. V shed 3 bases, J shed 5 bases, and the junction held 8 bases outside the gene matches. CDR1 is SGHVS and CDR2 is FNYEAQ in the germline V gene. The CDR3 has 15 residues. In DNA, the CDR3 is TGTGCCAGCAGCTTCTCGGACAGGGGAGGGAACGAGCAGTACTTC. This sequence encodes CASSFSDRGGNEQYF.

This clonotype showed up just a few times. The chain employs TRBV24-1 and TRBJ2-2; D remains unclear. The CDR3 extends over 13 amino acids. The germline V and J ends were trimmed by 1 base and 7 bases, with 6 bases remaining between them. Germline values: CDR1 KGHDR, CDR2 SFDVKD. CDR3 loop: CATSDFPYGELFF. The CDR3 nucleotides are TGTGCCACCAGTGATTTTCCCTACGGGGAGCTGTTTTTT.

The J gene is TRBJ2-1, the V gene TRBV2, with 9 bases matching TRBD2. This CDR3 contains 15 residues. The germline V gene encodes CDR1 SNHLY and CDR2 FYNNEI. The V gene end was trimmed by 10 bases and the J gene end by 4 bases; junction bases not matched to a gene: 11. The CDR3 nucleotides are TGTGCCACCCCAGAAGGACTAGCGAGGTACAATGAGCAGTTCTTC. Its protein is CATPEGLARYNEQFF.

The chain is built from TRBV6-5 and TRBJ2-7; 7 nucleotides line up with TRBD1. V trimming: 2 bases; J trimming: 0 bases; junction bases outside the gene matches: 10. CDR3 size: 17 residues. Germline CDR1 MNHEY, CDR2 SVGAGI. The CDR3 region has the DNA TGTGCCAGCAGTTACCAGGGCACAGGGGTCAGCTCCTACGAGCAGTACTTC. This translates into CASSYQGTGVSSYEQYF.

This chain connects TRBV28 to TRBJ2-5; 7 bases are a match to TRBD1. Trimming removed 5 bases from V and 1 base from J; junction bases left unmatched: 10. The CDR3 runs 16 residues. Germline values: CDR1 MDHEN, CDR2 SYDVKM. As DNA, the CDR3 is TGTGCCAGCAGTCTTCGACAGGGACGGTTCCAAGAGACCCAGTACTTC. As protein: CASSLRQGRFQETQYF.

The gene calls are TRBV15 and TRBJ2-3; possibly TRBD2 for D (5 bases). The CDR3 has 15 amino acids. V lost 6 bases and J lost 0, with 13 bases in between. Germline V lookup: CDR1 LNHNV, CDR2 YYDKDF (reference sequence). The CDR3 loop reads CATRRRAESTDTQYF. CDR3 DNA: TGTGCCACCAGGAGAAGAGCGGAGAGCACAGATACGCAGTATTTT.

This clonotype was detected only a few times. The chain links TRBV19 to TRBJ2-1, with 10 bases lining up with TRBD2. V trimming: 2 bases; J trimming: 2 bases; junction bases outside the gene matches: 3. The CDR3 totals 16 residues. The germline CDR1 and CDR2 sequences are LNHDA and SQIVND (reference sequence). This CDR3 reads CASSISGGAPYNEQFF. CDR3 in DNA: TGTGCCAGTAGTATAAGCGGGGGGGCCCCCTACAATGAGCAGTTCTTC.

This clonotype appeared a few times. V usage is TRBV14 and J usage is TRBJ2-7; D is tentatively TRBD1 or TRBD2 (5 bases each). Trimming stripped 5 bases from V and 7 bases from J, with 15 bases between. The CDR3 sequence is 13 residues long. CDR1 SGHDN and CDR2 FVKESK come from the germline V gene. The CDR3, as DNA: TGTGCCAGCAGCTCCTTCCGGGACGGTGAGCAGTACTTC. Its translation: CASSSFRDGEQYF.

The chain is built from TRBV12-3 or TRBV12-4 and TRBJ2-5; tentative D call: TRBD2 (7 bases). The V end was cut by 3 bases, the J end by 5 bases, with 10 bases between. The CDR3 has 13 residues. In DNA, the CDR3 is TGTGCCAGCAGTTTCGGGGGGCCGGAGACCCAGTACTTC. It is translated as CASSFGGPETQYF.

The rearrangement joins TRBV4-3 to TRBJ2-3, with D unresolved. CDR1 LGHNA and CDR2 YSLEER come from the germline V gene. The V end lost 0 bases, the J end lost 3 bases, and 4 bases lay between the germline ends. CDR3 size: 13 residues. The DNA for the CDR3 is TGCGCCAGCAGCCAAGACAGGACAGATACGCAGTATTTT. Amino acids: CASSQDRTDTQYF.

This sequence joins TRBV18 and TRBJ2-3, with D hard to call. The length of the CDR3 is 11 residues. CDR1 KGHSH and CDR2 LQKENI come from the germline V gene. V lost 6 bases and J lost 1, with 2 bases in between. This chain's CDR3 is CASSRTDTQYF. In nucleotides, the CDR3 is TGTGCCAGCTCGCGCACAGATACGCAGTATTTT.

The chain has TRBV12-3 or TRBV12-4 and TRBJ2-7; the D is unclear. This CDR3 spans 11 amino acids. Trimming removed 4 bases at V and 6 bases at J, with 7 bases between. The chain's CDR3 is CASSYLGEQYF. The CDR3 region has the DNA TGTGCCAGCAGTTACCTCGGCGAGCAGTACTTC.

J is TRBJ2-3 and V is TRBV6-4; possibly TRBD2 for D (6 bases). V was pared by 3 bases and J by 0 bases, with 7 bases between. CDR3 length: 14 amino acids. The germline V gene has CDR1 MRHNA and CDR2 SNTAGT. The CDR3 nucleotides read TGTGCCAGCAGTGAGGGGACTAGCACAGATACGCAGTATTTT. Translating it yields CASSEGTSTDTQYF.